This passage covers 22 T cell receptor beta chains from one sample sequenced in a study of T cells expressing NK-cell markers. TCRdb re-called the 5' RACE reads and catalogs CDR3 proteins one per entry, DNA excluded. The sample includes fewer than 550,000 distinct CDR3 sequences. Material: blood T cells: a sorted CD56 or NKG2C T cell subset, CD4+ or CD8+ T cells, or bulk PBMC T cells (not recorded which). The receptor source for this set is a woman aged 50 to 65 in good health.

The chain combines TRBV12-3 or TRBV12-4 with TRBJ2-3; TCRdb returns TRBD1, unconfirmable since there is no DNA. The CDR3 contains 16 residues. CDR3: CASSLPGQGQGDTQYF.

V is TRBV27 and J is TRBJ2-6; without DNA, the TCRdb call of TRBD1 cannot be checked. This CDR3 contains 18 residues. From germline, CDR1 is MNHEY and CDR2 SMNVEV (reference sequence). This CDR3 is CASSSWTGLGSGANVLTF. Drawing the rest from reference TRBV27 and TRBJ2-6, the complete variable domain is EAQVTQNPRYLITVTGKKLTVTCSQNMNHEYMSWYRQDPGLGLRQIYYSMNVEVTDKGDVPEGYKVSRKEKRNFPLILESPSPNQTSLYFCASSSWTGLGSGANVLTFGAGSRLTVL.

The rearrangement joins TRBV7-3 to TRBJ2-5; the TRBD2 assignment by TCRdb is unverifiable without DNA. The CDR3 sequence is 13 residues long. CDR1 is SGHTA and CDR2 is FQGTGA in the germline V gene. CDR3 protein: CASASSGGETQYF.

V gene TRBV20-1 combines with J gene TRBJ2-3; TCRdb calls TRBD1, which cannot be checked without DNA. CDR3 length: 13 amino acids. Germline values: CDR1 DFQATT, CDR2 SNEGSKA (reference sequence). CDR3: CSARDGPRDTQYF.

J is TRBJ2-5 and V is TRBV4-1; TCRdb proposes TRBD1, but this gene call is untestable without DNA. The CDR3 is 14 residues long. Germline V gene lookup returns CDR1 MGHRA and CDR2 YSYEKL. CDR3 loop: CASSDVGHQETQYF.

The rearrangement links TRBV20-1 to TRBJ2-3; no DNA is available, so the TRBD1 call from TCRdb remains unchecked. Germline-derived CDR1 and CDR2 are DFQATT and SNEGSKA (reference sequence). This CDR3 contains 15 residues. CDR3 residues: CSAGGGIPSTDTQYF.

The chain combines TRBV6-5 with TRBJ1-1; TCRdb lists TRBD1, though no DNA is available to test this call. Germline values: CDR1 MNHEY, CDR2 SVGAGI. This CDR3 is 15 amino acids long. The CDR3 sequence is CASSRHGGLNTEAFF.

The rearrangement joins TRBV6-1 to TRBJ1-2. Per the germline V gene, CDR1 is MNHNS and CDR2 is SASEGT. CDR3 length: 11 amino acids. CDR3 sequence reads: CATTVDYGYTF.

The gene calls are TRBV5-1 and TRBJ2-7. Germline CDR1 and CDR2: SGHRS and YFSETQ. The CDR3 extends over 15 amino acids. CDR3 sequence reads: CASSLADPRANEQYF.

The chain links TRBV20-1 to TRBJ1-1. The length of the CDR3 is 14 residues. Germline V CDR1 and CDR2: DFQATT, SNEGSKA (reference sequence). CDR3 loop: CSAEGSAHEAEAFF.

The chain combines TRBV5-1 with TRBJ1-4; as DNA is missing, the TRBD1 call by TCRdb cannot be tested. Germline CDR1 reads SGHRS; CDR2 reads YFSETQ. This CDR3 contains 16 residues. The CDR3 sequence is CASRYETGFVNEKLFF.

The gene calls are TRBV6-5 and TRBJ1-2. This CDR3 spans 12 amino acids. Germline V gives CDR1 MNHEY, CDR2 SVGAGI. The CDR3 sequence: CASSVTGYGYTF.

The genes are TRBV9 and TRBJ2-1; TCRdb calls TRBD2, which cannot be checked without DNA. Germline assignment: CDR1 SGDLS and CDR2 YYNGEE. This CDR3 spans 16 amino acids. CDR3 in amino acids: CASSVVASGKVGEQFF.

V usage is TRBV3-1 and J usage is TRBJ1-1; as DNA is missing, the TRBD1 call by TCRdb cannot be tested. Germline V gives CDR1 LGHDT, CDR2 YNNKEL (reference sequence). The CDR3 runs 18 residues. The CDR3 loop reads CASSQVVLQGVVNTEAFF.

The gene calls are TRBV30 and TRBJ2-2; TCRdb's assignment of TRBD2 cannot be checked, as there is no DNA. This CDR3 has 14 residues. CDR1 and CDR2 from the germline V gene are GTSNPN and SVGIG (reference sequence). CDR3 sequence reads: CAWSFIARTGELFF.

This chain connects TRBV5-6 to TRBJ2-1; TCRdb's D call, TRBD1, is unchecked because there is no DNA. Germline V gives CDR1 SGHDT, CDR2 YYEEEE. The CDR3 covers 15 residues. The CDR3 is CASSSRGVSYNEQFF.

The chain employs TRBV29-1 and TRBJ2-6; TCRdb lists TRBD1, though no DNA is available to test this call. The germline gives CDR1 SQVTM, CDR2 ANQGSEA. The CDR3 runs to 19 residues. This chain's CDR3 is CSVEDPSGQGGPGANVLTF.

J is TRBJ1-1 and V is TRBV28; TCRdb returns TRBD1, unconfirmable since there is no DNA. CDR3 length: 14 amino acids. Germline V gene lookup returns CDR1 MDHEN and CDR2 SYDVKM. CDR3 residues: CASSITLQGRLAFF.

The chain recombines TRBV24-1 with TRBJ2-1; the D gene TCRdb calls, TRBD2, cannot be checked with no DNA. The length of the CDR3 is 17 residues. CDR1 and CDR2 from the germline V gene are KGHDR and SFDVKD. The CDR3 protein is CATSDHNQGGSSNEQFF.

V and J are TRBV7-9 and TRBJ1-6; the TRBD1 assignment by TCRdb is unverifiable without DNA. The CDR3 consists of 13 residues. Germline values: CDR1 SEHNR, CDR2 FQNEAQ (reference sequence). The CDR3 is CASSLVSAPPLHF.

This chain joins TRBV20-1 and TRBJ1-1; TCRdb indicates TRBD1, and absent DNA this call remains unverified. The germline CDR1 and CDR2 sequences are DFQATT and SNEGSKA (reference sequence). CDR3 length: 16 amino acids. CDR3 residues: CSALIPGTEMNTEAFF.

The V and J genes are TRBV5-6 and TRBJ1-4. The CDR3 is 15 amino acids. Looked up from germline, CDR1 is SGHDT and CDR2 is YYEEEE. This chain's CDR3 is CASSLRRYGSEKLFF.